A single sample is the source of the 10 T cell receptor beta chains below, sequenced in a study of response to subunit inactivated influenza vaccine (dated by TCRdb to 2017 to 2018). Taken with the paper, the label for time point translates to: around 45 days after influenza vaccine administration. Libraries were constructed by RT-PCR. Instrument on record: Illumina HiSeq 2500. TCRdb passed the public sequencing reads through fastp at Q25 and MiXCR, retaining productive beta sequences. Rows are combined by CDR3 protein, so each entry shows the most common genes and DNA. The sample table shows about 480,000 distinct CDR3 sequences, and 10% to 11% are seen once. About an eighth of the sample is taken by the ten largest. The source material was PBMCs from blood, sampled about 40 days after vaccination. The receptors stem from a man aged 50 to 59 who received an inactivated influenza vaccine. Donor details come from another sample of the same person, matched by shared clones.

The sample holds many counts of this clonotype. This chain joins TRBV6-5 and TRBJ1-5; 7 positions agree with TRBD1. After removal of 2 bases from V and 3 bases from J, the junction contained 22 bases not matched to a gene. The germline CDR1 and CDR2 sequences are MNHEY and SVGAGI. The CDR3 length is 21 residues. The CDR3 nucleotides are TGTGCCAGCAGTTACGATTCCCCCTCTGGTGTGACAGGGACCCTCAATCAGCCCCAGCATTTT. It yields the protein CASSYDSPSGVTGTLNQPQHF.

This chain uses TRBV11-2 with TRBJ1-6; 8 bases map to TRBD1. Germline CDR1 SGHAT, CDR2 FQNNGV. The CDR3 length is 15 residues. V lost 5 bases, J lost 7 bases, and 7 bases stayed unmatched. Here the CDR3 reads CASSIGQGQNSPLHF. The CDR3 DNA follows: TGTGCCAGCAGCATCGGACAGGGACAAAATTCACCCCTCCACTTT.

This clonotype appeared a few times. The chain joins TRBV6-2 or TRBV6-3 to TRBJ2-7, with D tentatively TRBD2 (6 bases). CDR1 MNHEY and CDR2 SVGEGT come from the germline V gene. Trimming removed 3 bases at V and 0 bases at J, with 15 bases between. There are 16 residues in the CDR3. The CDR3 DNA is TGTGCCAGCAGTTATAAAGCGGGCGGGATCTCCTACGAGCAGTACTTC. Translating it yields CASSYKAGGISYEQYF.

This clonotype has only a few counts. The CDR3 region has the DNA TGTGCCAGCAGCTCGCCAGGGCGGACTGGGGCCAACGTCCTGACTTTC. It encodes CASSSPGRTGANVLTF. The chain is built from TRBV7-9 and TRBJ2-6, with a weak D call TRBD1 (5 bases). Per germline, CDR1 SEHNR and CDR2 FQNEAQ (reference sequence). V lost 4 bases and J 2 bases, leaving 12 bases between the germline ends. The length of the CDR3 is 16 residues.

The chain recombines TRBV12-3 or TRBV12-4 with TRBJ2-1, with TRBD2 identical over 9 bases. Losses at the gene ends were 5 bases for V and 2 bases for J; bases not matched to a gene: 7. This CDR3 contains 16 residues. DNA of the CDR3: TGTGCCAGCAGTATACCGGGACTAGCTACCTACAATGAGCAGTTCTTC. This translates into CASSIPGLATYNEQFF.

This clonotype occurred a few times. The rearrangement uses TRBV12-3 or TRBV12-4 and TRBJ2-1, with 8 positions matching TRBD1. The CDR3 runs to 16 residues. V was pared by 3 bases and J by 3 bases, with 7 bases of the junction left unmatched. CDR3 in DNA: TGTGCCAGCAGTTTTCAGACAGGGGCTATCTACAATGAGCAGTTCTTC. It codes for CASSFQTGAIYNEQFF.

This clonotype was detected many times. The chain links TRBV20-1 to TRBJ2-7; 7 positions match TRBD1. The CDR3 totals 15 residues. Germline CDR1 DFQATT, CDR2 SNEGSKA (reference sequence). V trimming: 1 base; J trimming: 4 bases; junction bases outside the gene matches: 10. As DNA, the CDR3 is TGCAGTGCTAGAGTCCCGGGACAGTTCCAATACGAGCAGTACTTC. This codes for CSARVPGQFQYEQYF.

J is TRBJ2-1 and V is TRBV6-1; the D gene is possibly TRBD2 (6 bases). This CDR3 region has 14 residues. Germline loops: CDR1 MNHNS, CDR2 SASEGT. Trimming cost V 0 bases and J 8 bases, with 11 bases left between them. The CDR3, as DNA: TGTGCCAGCAGTGAAGCCTGGAGGGTGCATGAGCAGTTCTTC. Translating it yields CASSEAWRVHEQFF.

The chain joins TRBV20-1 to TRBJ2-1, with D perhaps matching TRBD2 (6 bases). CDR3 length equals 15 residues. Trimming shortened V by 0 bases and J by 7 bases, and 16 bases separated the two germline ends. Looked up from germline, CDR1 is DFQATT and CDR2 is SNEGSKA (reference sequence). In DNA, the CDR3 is TGCAGTGCTAGAGATTATAGCGGCAGGCTAAATGAGCAGTTCTTC. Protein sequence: CSARDYSGRLNEQFF.

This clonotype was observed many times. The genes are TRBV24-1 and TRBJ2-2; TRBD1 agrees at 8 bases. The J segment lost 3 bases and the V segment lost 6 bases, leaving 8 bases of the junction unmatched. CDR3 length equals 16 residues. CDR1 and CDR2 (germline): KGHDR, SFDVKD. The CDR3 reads CATSNSWTGYTGELFF. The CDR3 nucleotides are TGTGCCACCAGTAATTCCTGGACAGGGTACACCGGGGAGCTGTTTTTT.